This T cell receptor beta chain came from a study of identical twins. The CDR3 contains 14 residues. From germline, CDR1 is MNHEY and CDR2 SMNVEV (reference sequence). Deletions cut 4 bases from V and 0 bases from J, with 4 bases between. This clonotype was recorded a few times. Every one of the donors was a healthy Caucasian. cDNA carried unique molecular identifiers, and a universal primer site was added by template switching. TCRdb re-called the 5' RACE reads with MiXCR, one entry per CDR3 protein. The sample contains about 340,000 distinct CDR3 sequences, roughly 12% of which appear only once. The same data also went into a second study, on yellow fever vaccine responses in identical twins.

The chain uses TRBV27 and TRBJ2-6, with D uncertain. The clonotype was recovered from a young woman in good health. The sequencing input was CD8+ T cells sorted from blood. The CDR3 region has the DNA TGTGCCAGCAGTTACTTCTCTGGGGCCAACGTCCTGACTTTC. It translates to CASSYFSGANVLTF.